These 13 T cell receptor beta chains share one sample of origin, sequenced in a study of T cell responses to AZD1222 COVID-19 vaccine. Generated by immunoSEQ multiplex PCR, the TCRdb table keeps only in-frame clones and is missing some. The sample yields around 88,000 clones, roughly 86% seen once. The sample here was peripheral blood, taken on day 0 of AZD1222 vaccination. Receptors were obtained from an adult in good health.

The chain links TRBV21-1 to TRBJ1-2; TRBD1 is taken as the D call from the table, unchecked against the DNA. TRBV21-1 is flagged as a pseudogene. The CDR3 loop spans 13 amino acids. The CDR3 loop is CASSKTGTEGYTF. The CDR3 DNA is TGTGCCAGCAGCAAAACCGGGACAGAGGGCTACACCTTC.

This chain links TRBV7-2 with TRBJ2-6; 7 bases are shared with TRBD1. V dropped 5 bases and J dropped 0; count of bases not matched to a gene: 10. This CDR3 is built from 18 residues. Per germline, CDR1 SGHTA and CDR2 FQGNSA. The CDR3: CASSPRDSSFSGANVLTF. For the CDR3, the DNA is TGTGCCAGCAGCCCCCGGGACAGCAGTTTCTCTGGGGCCAACGTCCTGACTTTC.

CDR3 amino acids: CASSFNSHQETQYF. CDR3 bases: TGTGCCAGCAGCTTTAACAGCCACCAAGAGACCCAGTACTTC. This chain connects TRBV5-7 to TRBJ2-5; no reliable D call. TRBV5-7 is reported as an ORF; its role is uncertain. Trimming took 2 bases from V and 0 from J, leaving 8 bases between them. The CDR3 contains 14 residues.

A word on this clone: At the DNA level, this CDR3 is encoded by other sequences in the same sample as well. Written as DNA, the CDR3 is TGTGCCAGTAGTATAGGGACAGGGGGGGGTCAGCCCCAGCATTTT. Its translation: CASSIGTGGGQPQHF. V is TRBV19 and J is TRBJ1-5; TRBD1 agrees at 10 bases. Germline lookup yields CDR1 LNHDA and CDR2 SQIVND (reference sequence). Germline trimming cut 1 base from V and 6 bases from J; bases unmatched to any gene: 3. The CDR3 totals 15 residues.

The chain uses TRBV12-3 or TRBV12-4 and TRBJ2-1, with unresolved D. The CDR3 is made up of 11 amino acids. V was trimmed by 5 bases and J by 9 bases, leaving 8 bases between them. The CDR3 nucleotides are TGTGCCAGCAGTCTTGGGGTTGAGCAGTTCTTC. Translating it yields CASSLGVEQFF.

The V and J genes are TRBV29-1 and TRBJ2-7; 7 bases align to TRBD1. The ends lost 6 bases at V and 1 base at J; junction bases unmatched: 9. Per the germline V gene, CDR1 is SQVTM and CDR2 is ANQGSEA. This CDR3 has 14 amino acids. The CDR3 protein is CSVEYSTGSYEQYF. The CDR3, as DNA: TGCAGCGTAGAATATTCGACAGGGTCCTACGAGCAGTACTTC.

The CDR3 here is CSVARDTDSGANVLTF. CDR3 sequence (DNA): TGCAGCGTAGCCCGGGACACGGACTCTGGGGCCAACGTCCTGACTTTC. The chain joins TRBV29-1 to TRBJ2-6, with D possibly TRBD1 on 6 matching bases. CDR3 size: 16 residues. V was clipped by 6 bases and J by 0 bases, with 15 bases between them. Germline V gene lookup returns CDR1 SQVTM and CDR2 ANQGSEA.

The CDR3 DNA follows: TGTGCCAGCAGCTTTCAGAGCGGGACGAACACCGGGGAGCTGTTTTTT. It yields the protein CASSFQSGTNTGELFF. The V and J genes are TRBV12-1 and TRBJ2-2; TRBD2, the table's D call, lacks a check against the DNA. TRBV12-1 is a known pseudogene. CDR3 size: 16 residues.

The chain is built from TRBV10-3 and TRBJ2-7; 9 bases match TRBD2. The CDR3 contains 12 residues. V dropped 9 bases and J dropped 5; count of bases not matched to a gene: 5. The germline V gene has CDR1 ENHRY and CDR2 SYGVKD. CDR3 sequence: CAISGSGNEQYF. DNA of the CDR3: TGTGCCATTAGCGGGAGTGGGAACGAGCAGTACTTC.

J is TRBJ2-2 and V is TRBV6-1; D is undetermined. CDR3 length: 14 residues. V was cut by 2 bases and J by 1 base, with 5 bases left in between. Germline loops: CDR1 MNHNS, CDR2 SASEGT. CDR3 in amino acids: CASSEWGNTGELFF. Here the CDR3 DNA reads TGTGCCAGCAGTGAATGGGGGAACACCGGGGAGCTGTTTTTT.

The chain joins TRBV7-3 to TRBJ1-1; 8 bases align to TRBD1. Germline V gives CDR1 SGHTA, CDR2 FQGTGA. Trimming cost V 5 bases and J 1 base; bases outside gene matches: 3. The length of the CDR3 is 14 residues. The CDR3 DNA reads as TGTGCCAGCAGCCAGGACAGGGCGAACACTGAAGCTTTCTTT. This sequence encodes CASSQDRANTEAFF. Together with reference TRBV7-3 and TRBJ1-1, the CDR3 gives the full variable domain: GAGVSQTPSNKVTEKGKYVELRCDPISGHTALYWYRQSLGQGPEFLIYFQGTGAADDSGLPNDRFFAVRPEGSVSTLKIQRTERGDSAVYLCASSQDRANTEAFFGQGTRLTVV.

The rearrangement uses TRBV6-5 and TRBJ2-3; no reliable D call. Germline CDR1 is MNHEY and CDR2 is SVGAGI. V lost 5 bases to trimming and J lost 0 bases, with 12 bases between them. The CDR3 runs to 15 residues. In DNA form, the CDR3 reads TGTGCCAGCAGTCCAAAACCCTCAAGCACAGATACGCAGTATTTT. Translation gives CASSPKPSSTDTQYF.

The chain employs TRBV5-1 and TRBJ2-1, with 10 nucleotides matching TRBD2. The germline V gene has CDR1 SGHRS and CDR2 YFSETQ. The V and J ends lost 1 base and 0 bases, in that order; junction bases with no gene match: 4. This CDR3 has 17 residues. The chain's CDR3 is CASSLIAGGSSYNEQFF. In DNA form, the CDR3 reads TGCGCCAGCAGCTTGATAGCGGGAGGCTCCTCCTACAATGAGCAGTTCTTC. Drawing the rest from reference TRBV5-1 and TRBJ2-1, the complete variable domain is KAGVTQTPRYLIKTRGQQVTLSCSPISGHRSVSWYQQTPGQGLQFLFEYFSETQRNKGNFPGRFSGRQFSNSRSEMNVSTLELGDSALYLCASSLIAGGSSYNEQFFGPGTRLTVL.